The next 5 T cell receptor beta chains were all read from a single sample in a study of T cell repertoires in cytomegalovirus infection. TCRdb re-called the reads through MiXCR, storing one row per CDR3 protein. The data show roughly 700,000 distinct CDR3 sequences, approximately 33% seen once. The antigens these receptors bind are not known. The sequencing used cultured PBMCs, collected from culture after CMV antigen stimulation. These receptors were obtained from a human donor in good health (CMV status not recorded). Some clones in this sample may be carry-over from other donors' samples.

The rearrangement joins TRBV15 to TRBJ2-5; D might be TRBD1 or TRBD2, each matching 6 bases. Germline loops: CDR1 LNHNV, CDR2 YYDKDF (reference sequence). The CDR3 is made up of 16 amino acids. Trimming took 0 bases from V and 2 from J, leaving 13 bases between them. CDR3 region: CATSRDVLGGQETQYF. In nucleotides, the CDR3 is TGTGCCACCAGCAGAGATGTTTTAGGGGGGCAAGAGACCCAGTACTTC. The complete variable domain, with remaining parts taken from reference TRBV15 and TRBJ2-5, reads DAMVIQNPRYQVTQFGKPVTLSCSQTLNHNVMYWYQQKSSQAPKLLFHYYDKDFNNEADTPDNFQSRRPNTSFCFLDIRSPGLGDTAMYLCATSRDVLGGQETQYFGPGTRLLVL.

This clonotype was observed a few times. The chain employs TRBV12-3 or TRBV12-4 and TRBJ1-2; no reliable D call. V was trimmed by 3 bases and J by 10 bases, leaving 9 bases between them. This CDR3 spans 11 amino acids. This CDR3 is CASSFFEDYTF. The CDR3 region has the DNA TGTGCCAGCAGTTTTTTCGAGGACTACACCTTC.

This clonotype was observed a handful of times. The chain joins TRBV28 to TRBJ1-5; D is undetermined. The CDR3 runs to 14 residues. Germline values: CDR1 MDHEN, CDR2 SYDVKM. The germline V and J ends were trimmed by 3 bases and 5 bases, with 11 bases remaining between them. This chain's CDR3 is CASSLSPGYQPQHF. In DNA form, the CDR3 reads TGTGCCAGCAGTTTGAGCCCCGGATATCAGCCCCAGCATTTT.

The chain employs TRBV15 and TRBJ2-4; either TRBD1 or TRBD2 may fit D (6 bases each). CDR3 length: 17 amino acids. Germline assignment: CDR1 LNHNV and CDR2 YYDKDF (reference sequence). Trimming took 0 bases from V and 0 from J, leaving 12 bases between them. CDR3 in amino acids: CATSRDRGGPAKNIQYF. CDR3 coding DNA: TGTGCCACCAGCAGAGATCGAGGGGGGCCAGCCAAAAACATTCAGTACTTC.

This clonotype was seen many times. The chain joins TRBV7-2 to TRBJ1-2; no firm D call. This CDR3 region has 13 residues. Trimming removed 5 bases at V and 6 bases at J, with 13 bases between. CDR1 and CDR2 (germline): SGHTA, FQGNSA. The DNA for the CDR3 is TGTGCCAGCAGCCCAAGGTTAGGGCATGGCTACACCTTC. It is translated as CASSPRLGHGYTF.